Below are 28 T cell receptor beta chains sequenced from a single sample in a study of identical twins. One entry per CDR3 protein, called by TCRdb with MiXCR from the 5' RACE reads. The sample lists roughly 240,000 distinct CDR3 sequences; around 7.6% were seen once. The same specimen was also included in a second study, on yellow fever vaccine responses in identical twins.

The sequencing sample was made of CD8+ T cells sorted from blood. The receptor source for this set is a woman under 30 in good health.

The chain joins TRBV28 to TRBJ2-1; TRBD2 matches at 8 bases. This CDR3 is 16 amino acids long. Germline CDR1 is MDHEN and CDR2 is SYDVKM. The V and J ends lost 1 base and 8 bases, in that order; junction bases with no gene match: 10. The CDR3 reads CASSLYGREGLDEQFF. The CDR3 DNA reads as TGTGCCAGCAGTTTATATGGTCGGGAGGGCCTCGATGAGCAGTTCTTC.

This clonotype was seen many times. The chain employs TRBV4-1 and TRBJ2-7; 12 bases are shared with TRBD1. This CDR3 region has 16 residues. J gave up 6 bases and V 0 bases, and 6 bases lay outside the gene matches. Germline CDR1 and CDR2: MGHRA and YSYEKL. The CDR3 spells CASSQEWGQGAVEQYF. CDR3 sequence (DNA): TGCGCCAGCAGCCAAGAATGGGGACAGGGGGCAGTCGAGCAGTACTTC.

The chain couples TRBV15 to TRBJ2-7; D is possibly TRBD1 or TRBD2 (5 bases each). Trimming cost V 0 bases and J 6 bases, with 21 bases left between them. This CDR3 has 17 residues. Germline values: CDR1 LNHNV, CDR2 YYDKDF (reference sequence). CDR3 in amino acids: CATSRDALGVGVGEQYF. CDR3 bases: TGTGCCACCAGCAGAGATGCCCTGGGGGTAGGAGTAGGCGAGCAGTACTTC.

The chain employs TRBV4-1 and TRBJ1-1, with D perhaps matching TRBD1 (6 bases). V dropped 0 bases and J dropped 0 bases, with 17 bases sitting between them. There are 18 residues in the CDR3. In germline, CDR1 is MGHRA, CDR2 YSYEKL. The CDR3 is CASSQEPRTADVNTEAFF. The CDR3 DNA is TGCGCCAGCAGCCAAGAACCTAGGACAGCCGATGTGAACACTGAAGCTTTCTTT.

The V call is TRBV6-2 or TRBV6-3, the J call TRBJ2-5; D possibly corresponds to TRBD2 (5 bases). CDR3 length: 16 residues. V lost 5 bases to trimming and J lost 5 bases, with 21 bases between them. Germline V gene lookup returns CDR1 MNHEY and CDR2 SVGEGT. CDR3 coding DNA: TGTGCCAGCAGTCCCATCCCGGGATCTGCGCGGGAGACCCAGTACTTC. Amino acids: CASSPIPGSARETQYF.

The chain links TRBV18 to TRBJ2-7; 9 bases line up with TRBD2. CDR1 KGHSH and CDR2 LQKENI come from the germline V gene. The CDR3 is 15 amino acids. The V and J ends lost 0 bases and 3 bases, in that order; junction bases with no gene match: 3. The DNA of the CDR3 is TGTGCCAGCTCACCACCTAGCGGGAGAGACTACGAGCAGTACTTC. Translated, it gives CASSPPSGRDYEQYF.

This clonotype was seen only a few times. This chain links TRBV11-1 with TRBJ2-5, with D possibly TRBD2 on 6 matching bases. V dropped 5 bases and J dropped 4 bases, with 17 bases sitting between them. Germline CDR1 is SGHAT and CDR2 is FQDESV (reference sequence). The CDR3 totals 15 residues. The CDR3 protein is CASSTAGRRGETQYF. The CDR3 DNA is TGTGCCAGCAGCACCGCGGGGCGCCGGGGAGAGACCCAGTACTTC.

This sequence joins TRBV7-9 and TRBJ2-5; TRBD1 aligns across 7 bases. The CDR3 runs to 15 residues. After removal of 5 bases from V and 1 base from J, the junction contained 7 bases not matched to a gene. Germline V lookup: CDR1 SEHNR, CDR2 FQNEAQ (reference sequence). The CDR3 sequence: CASSPGTVGQETQYF. In DNA, the CDR3 is TGTGCCAGCAGCCCGGGGACAGTAGGCCAAGAGACCCAGTACTTC.

The sample holds many counts of this clonotype. This sequence joins TRBV7-8 and TRBJ2-7; tentative D call: TRBD1 (6 bases). The CDR3 contains 13 residues. Trimming shortened V by 3 bases and J by 2 bases, and 8 bases separated the two germline ends. Germline loops: CDR1 SGHVS, CDR2 FQNEAQ. CDR3 nucleotide sequence: TGTGCCAGCAGCTTTGGGGGCCCCTACGAGCAGTACTTC. Protein: CASSFGGPYEQYF.

Many counts were recorded for this clonotype. The V and J genes are TRBV4-1 and TRBJ2-1, with D tentatively TRBD2 (6 bases). Between the trimmed V and J ends, which lost 0 bases and 0 bases, there was a span of 12 bases. The length of the CDR3 is 17 residues. Germline loops: CDR1 MGHRA, CDR2 YSYEKL. The CDR3: CASSQEISGHSYNEQFF. The CDR3 DNA reads as TGCGCCAGCAGCCAAGAGATTAGCGGTCACTCCTACAATGAGCAGTTCTTC.

The chain uses TRBV6-5 and TRBJ2-5, with 9 bases identical to TRBD2. The CDR3 has 17 residues. Germline V gene lookup returns CDR1 MNHEY and CDR2 SVGAGI. V trimming: 4 bases; J trimming: 3 bases; junction bases outside the gene matches: 12. DNA of the CDR3: TGTGCCAGCAGTTCCGACATTGTGGCTAGCGGGAAAGAGACCCAGTACTTC. Protein product: CASSSDIVASGKETQYF.

This clonotype was picked up a small number of times. The chain uses TRBV20-1 and TRBJ1-2; D not resolved. Per germline, CDR1 DFQATT and CDR2 SNEGSKA (reference sequence). Trimming removed 6 bases at V and 0 bases at J, with 11 bases between. This CDR3 is 13 amino acids long. The CDR3 protein is CSAQDVANYGYTF. CDR3 in DNA: TGCAGTGCCCAGGACGTAGCTAACTATGGCTACACCTTC.

This clonotype was seen only a few times. The J gene is TRBJ2-1, the V gene TRBV3-1; the D gene is possibly TRBD2 (5 bases). The length of the CDR3 is 20 residues. Germline-derived CDR1 and CDR2 are LGHDT and YNNKEL (reference sequence). Trimming removed 0 bases at V and 0 bases at J, with 21 bases between. The CDR3 coding sequence is TGTGCCAGCAGCCAAGAAGCGGCGGAGCCTTCCGTAAGCTCCTACAATGAGCAGTTCTTC. It codes for CASSQEAAEPSVSSYNEQFF.

The chain combines TRBV4-1 with TRBJ2-1; TRBD2 matches at 7 bases. The germline gives CDR1 MGHRA, CDR2 YSYEKL. This CDR3 contains 15 residues. V lost 2 bases, J lost 5 bases, and 6 bases stayed unmatched. This chain's CDR3 is CASSQKGGNHNEQFF. The CDR3 DNA sequence: TGCGCCAGCAGCCAAAAGGGAGGGAACCACAATGAGCAGTTCTTC.

The chain has TRBV9 and TRBJ2-1; D possibly uses TRBD1 or TRBD2 (5 bases each). The germline V gene has CDR1 SGDLS and CDR2 YYNGEE. V lost 4 bases and J 2 bases, leaving 16 bases between the germline ends. The CDR3 totals 16 residues. For the CDR3, the DNA is TGTGCCAGCAGCACACGTAGGGGAGTCCCCTACAATGAGCAGTTCTTC. Protein sequence: CASSTRRGVPYNEQFF.

The chain uses TRBV2 and TRBJ2-7; tentative D call: TRBD1 (5 bases). Germline loops: CDR1 SNHLY, CDR2 FYNNEI. Trimming cost V 2 bases and J 2 bases, with 10 bases left between them. The CDR3 runs 14 residues. The CDR3 sequence: CASSEWGQPYEQYF. The CDR3 DNA sequence: TGTGCCAGCAGTGAATGGGGCCAGCCCTACGAGCAGTACTTC.

This clonotype was recorded a few times. The J gene is TRBJ2-1, the V gene TRBV7-9; 9 nucleotides match TRBD2. Trimming took 4 bases from V and 6 from J; bases not matched to a gene: 7. Germline assignment: CDR1 SEHNR and CDR2 FQNEAQ (reference sequence). This CDR3 spans 15 amino acids. CDR3 bases: TGTGCCAGCAGCTCCCCCGGACTAGCGCGCAATGAGCAGTTCTTC. Amino acid sequence: CASSSPGLARNEQFF.

This chain connects TRBV3-1 to TRBJ2-5, with D tentatively TRBD2 (6 bases). Per germline, CDR1 LGHDT and CDR2 YNNKEL (reference sequence). The CDR3 has 16 amino acids. V was cut by 4 bases and J by 4 bases, with 19 bases left in between. The CDR3 coding sequence is TGTGCCAGCAGCCCCCCCAGAACTAGCATGGGAGAGACCCAGTACTTC. This encodes CASSPPRTSMGETQYF.

Only a few counts were recorded for this clonotype. V and J are TRBV27 and TRBJ2-3; weak D call: TRBD1 (6 bases). Germline loops: CDR1 MNHEY, CDR2 SMNVEV (reference sequence). Deletions cut 0 bases from V and 2 bases from J, with 12 bases between. The CDR3 runs to 16 residues. The CDR3 here is CASSLSAGEFTDTQYF. CDR3 nucleotides: TGTGCCAGCAGTTTATCGGCAGGGGAGTTCACAGATACGCAGTATTTT.

This clonotype was seen ten or more times. The chain carries TRBV29-1 and TRBJ2-5; TRBD1 or TRBD2 may be the D gene (5 bases each). The CDR3 is made up of 13 amino acids. Germline CDR1 and CDR2: SQVTM and ANQGSEA. The V end was cut by 7 bases, the J end by 4 bases, with 16 bases between. The CDR3: CSDTQRGGETQYF. In DNA, the CDR3 is TGCAGCGACACACAGAGGGGCGGAGAGACCCAGTACTTC.

This chain joins TRBV21-1 and TRBJ2-1; TRBD1 is the table's D call, not checked against the DNA. TRBV21-1 is deemed a pseudogene. This CDR3 spans 14 amino acids. CDR3 in amino acids: CASSKGTGGNEQFF. CDR3 nucleotide sequence: TGTGCCAGCAGCAAAGGGACAGGGGGCAATGAGCAGTTCTTC.

This chain uses TRBV6-5 with TRBJ2-1; D perhaps matches TRBD2 (6 bases). The CDR3 covers 18 residues. The germline V gene encodes CDR1 MNHEY and CDR2 SVGAGI. V lost 0 bases and J lost 6, with 21 bases in between. The CDR3 here is CASSYSKLELATGNEQFF. DNA for the CDR3: TGTGCCAGCAGTTACTCGAAATTGGAGCTAGCGACGGGCAATGAGCAGTTCTTC.

This clonotype has a handful of counts. This chain joins TRBV6-2 or TRBV6-3 and TRBJ2-7; 9 positions match TRBD2. This CDR3 region has 13 residues. Germline assignment: CDR1 MNHEY and CDR2 SVGEGT. Trimming took 8 bases from V and 1 from J; bases not matched to a gene: 3. The CDR3 sequence is CASSSGDSYEQYV. In nucleotides, the CDR3 is TGTGCCAGCTCTAGCGGGGATTCCTACGAGCAGTACGTC.

This clonotype turned up a few times. J is TRBJ2-7 and V is TRBV15; 8 bases map to TRBD1. V trimming: 5 bases; J trimming: 4 bases; junction bases outside the gene matches: 10. This CDR3 region has 15 residues. Germline CDR1 reads LNHNV; CDR2 reads YYDKDF (reference sequence). The CDR3 loop is CATSGDRGGLYEQYF. The CDR3 nucleotides read TGTGCCACCAGCGGCGACAGGGGAGGTCTATACGAGCAGTACTTC.

This clonotype was observed at least ten times. CDR3 region: CASSQQYGGDQETQYF. CDR3 nucleotides: TGCGCCAGCAGCCAACAGTACGGGGGTGACCAAGAGACCCAGTACTTC. The chain combines TRBV4-1 with TRBJ2-5; tentatively, D is TRBD2 (6 bases). This CDR3 has 16 amino acids. Germline V gives CDR1 MGHRA, CDR2 YSYEKL. V dropped 2 bases and J dropped 0 bases, with 13 bases sitting between them.

CDR3 sequence reads: CASSYSQTGIYTF. For the CDR3, the DNA is TGTGCCAGCAGTTACTCCCAGACAGGGATCTACACCTTC. The V gene is TRBV6-5, the J gene TRBJ1-2; 7 bases map to TRBD1. Per the germline V gene, CDR1 is MNHEY and CDR2 is SVGAGI. The CDR3 length is 13 residues. The V and J ends lost 0 bases and 10 bases, in that order; junction bases with no gene match: 5.

Many counts were recorded for this clonotype. The chain links TRBV12-3 or TRBV12-4 to TRBJ2-2; D not certain. V lost 6 bases to trimming and J lost 0 bases, with 8 bases between them. The CDR3 is 14 residues long. In DNA, the CDR3 is TGTGCCAGCAGAGCCGGACCGAACACCGGGGAGCTGTTTTTT. As protein: CASRAGPNTGELFF.

This clonotype was detected a few times. The chain has TRBV4-1 and TRBJ2-1; D perhaps matches TRBD1 (7 bases). Germline V gives CDR1 MGHRA, CDR2 YSYEKL. The CDR3 loop spans 18 amino acids. V lost 3 bases and J lost 0, with 18 bases in between. The CDR3 here is CASSQRTDQGGSYNEQFF. The CDR3 DNA is TGCGCCAGCAGCCAGCGCACCGATCAGGGGGGCTCCTACAATGAGCAGTTCTTC.